Each of the 18 T cell receptor beta chains below was sequenced from the same sample in a study of naive and memory T cell subsets. Two oligonucleotides, mixed equimolar, formed the beta constant-region primer covering TRBC1 and TRBC2. Using its own MiXCR run on the UMI-ligation and nested PCR reads, TCRdb lists one record per CDR3 protein. The sample contains 150,000 or so distinct CDR3 sequences, about a sixth of which appear only once. Material: naive CD4+ T cells from blood. Every receptor here comes from a human donor in good health.

This clonotype has just a few counts. A junction boundary mismatches the germline segment, possibly from a read error. This chain connects TRBV6-1 to TRBJ1-1; D might be TRBD1 (6 bases). The CDR3 sequence is 10 residues long. From germline, CDR1 is MNHNS and CDR2 SASEGT. CDR3 residues: CASSGNDRTF. CDR3 DNA sequence: TGTGCCAGCAGCGGAAATGACAGGACCTTT.

A few counts support this clonotype. The chain couples TRBV30 to TRBJ2-1; no reliable D call. The ends were cut back, 4 bases at V and 5 bases at J, with 6 bases in the middle. The CDR3 contains 11 residues. The germline gives CDR1 GTSNPN, CDR2 SVGIG (reference sequence). The CDR3 spells CAWKYNNEQFF. CDR3 nucleotide sequence: TGTGCCTGGAAGTACAACAATGAGCAGTTCTTC.

This clonotype was seen at least ten times. The chain has TRBV29-1 and TRBJ2-1; maybe TRBD2 (6 bases). V was shortened by 2 bases and J by 12 bases, with 23 bases between the two germline ends. The length of the CDR3 is 15 residues. CDR1 and CDR2 (germline): SQVTM, ANQGSEA. This chain's CDR3 is CSVEPPKTSLTMQFF. The CDR3 nucleotides are TGCAGCGTTGAACCGCCCAAGACTAGTTTGACGATGCAGTTCTTC.

The rearrangement joins TRBV6-5 to TRBJ1-5; TRBD1 agrees at 10 bases. Germline assignment: CDR1 MNHEY and CDR2 SVGAGI. The V and J ends lost 10 bases and 0 bases, in that order; junction bases with no gene match: 12. CDR3 length: 17 residues. CDR3 in DNA: TGTGCCACCGCGGGACAGGGGTCCCGTTATAGCAATCAGCCCCAGCATTTT. Its protein is CATAGQGSRYSNQPQHF.

This clonotype was detected a few times. The V call is TRBV6-6, the J call TRBJ2-7; D perhaps matches TRBD1 (5 bases). V was cut by 4 bases and J by 5 bases, with 9 bases left in between. The V gene's germline CDR1 is MNHNY and CDR2 SVGAGI (reference sequence). This CDR3 spans 12 amino acids. CDR3 sequence: CASSSQGDEQYF. The CDR3, as DNA: TGTGCCAGCAGTTCCCAAGGGGACGAGCAGTACTTC.

In this sample, this clonotype turned up a few times. J is TRBJ2-7 and V is TRBV29-1; D perhaps matches TRBD1 (6 bases). V was cut by 4 bases and J by 2 bases, with 9 bases left in between. The CDR3 is 12 amino acids. CDR1 and CDR2 from the germline V gene are SQVTM and ANQGSEA. CDR3 coding DNA: TGCAGCGTTGTACGGGACACCTACGAGCAGTACTTC. Translated: CSVVRDTYEQYF.

This clonotype was found a few times. The chain recombines TRBV4-1 with TRBJ2-1; D possibly uses TRBD1 or TRBD2 (6 bases each). The ends were cut back, 0 bases at V and 4 bases at J, with 13 bases in the middle. CDR1 and CDR2 (germline): MGHRA, YSYEKL. CDR3 size: 16 residues. The CDR3 region has the DNA TGCGCCAGCAGCCAAGAGGGGGGCGGACTGTACAATGAGCAGTTCTTC. It encodes CASSQEGGGLYNEQFF.

There are a few counts of this clonotype. The chain carries TRBV2 and TRBJ2-7; D is perhaps TRBD1 (6 bases). Trimming removed 6 bases at V and 0 bases at J, with 12 bases between. Germline-derived CDR1 and CDR2 are SNHLY and FYNNEI. The CDR3 spans 14 residues. The chain's CDR3 is CASRVQGSSYEQYF. The CDR3, as DNA: TGTGCCAGCAGGGTACAGGGATCCTCCTACGAGCAGTACTTC. The variable domain in full, completed from reference TRBV2 and TRBJ2-7, reads EPEVTQTPSHQVTQMGQEVILRCVPISNHLYFYWYRQILGQKVEFLVSFYNNEISEKSEIFDDQFSVERPDGSNFTLKIRSTKLEDSAMYFCASRVQGSSYEQYFGPGTRLTVT.

The rearrangement joins TRBV7-9 to TRBJ2-1; D unresolved. Per germline, CDR1 SEHNR and CDR2 FQNEAQ (reference sequence). Trimming took off 1 base at V and 3 bases at J, with 7 bases between the two ends. This CDR3 is 14 amino acids long. The CDR3 DNA is TGTGCCAGCAGCTTAGGTGACAACTACAATGAGCAGTTCTTC. It codes for CASSLGDNYNEQFF.

The J gene is TRBJ2-2, the V gene TRBV28; D is tentatively TRBD1 or TRBD2 (5 bases each). Trimming left V 7 bases short and J 5 bases short, with 17 bases between. The CDR3 spans 15 residues. Germline V lookup: CDR1 MDHEN, CDR2 SYDVKM. In DNA, the CDR3 is TGTGCCAGCATCTCAATGGGGGATTGGACCGGGGAGCTGTTTTTT. This sequence encodes CASISMGDWTGELFF.

This clonotype came up a few times. The chain employs TRBV4-1 and TRBJ2-4; TRBD2 agrees at 7 bases. The junction had 17 bases not matched to a gene; V was cut back by 0 bases and J by 3 bases. The CDR3 length is 20 residues. Germline V gene data show CDR1 as MGHRA and CDR2 as YSYEKL. Here the CDR3 DNA reads TGCGCCAGCAGCCAAGATGGTTTTCTGGGGGGGGTTACTCACAAAAACATTCAGTACTTC. Translated: CASSQDGFLGGVTHKNIQYF.

This clonotype was recorded a few times. The genes are TRBV5-1 and TRBJ2-3; TRBD2 matches at 7 bases. Losses at the gene ends were 1 base for V and 4 bases for J; bases not matched to a gene: 3. The CDR3 is 14 residues long. CDR1 and CDR2 (germline): SGHRS, YFSETQ. The CDR3 is CASSLWLAADTQYF. The CDR3 nucleotides read TGCGCCAGCAGCTTGTGGCTAGCGGCAGATACGCAGTATTTT.

This clonotype came up a few times. V usage is TRBV13 and J usage is TRBJ2-5; 12 bases map to TRBD2. Germline V lookup: CDR1 PRHDT, CDR2 FYEKMQ (reference sequence). Trimming took 5 bases from V and 5 from J; bases not matched to a gene: 12. CDR3 size: 17 residues. The CDR3 loop is CASSIKGLAGFAETQYF. The CDR3 DNA follows: TGTGCCAGCAGCATCAAGGGACTAGCGGGTTTCGCGGAGACCCAGTACTTC.

The rearrangement uses TRBV5-1 and TRBJ2-7, with 7 bases lining up with TRBD1. The CDR3 is 17 residues long. The V gene end was trimmed by 2 bases and the J gene end by 2 bases; junction bases not matched to a gene: 13. Germline V lookup: CDR1 SGHRS, CDR2 YFSETQ. CDR3 in amino acids: CASSLYQSPGQTYEQYF. DNA of the CDR3: TGCGCCAGCAGCTTATATCAGTCTCCGGGACAGACCTACGAGCAGTACTTC.

V usage is TRBV16 and J usage is TRBJ1-1; D unresolved. Trimming removed 1 base at V and 4 bases at J, with 1 base between. The CDR3 totals 11 residues. The germline V gene encodes CDR1 KGHSY and CDR2 FQNENV. In nucleotides, the CDR3 is TGTGCCAGCAGCCAATTCACTGAAGCTTTCTTT. Protein: CASSQFTEAFF.

The chain carries TRBV4-1 and TRBJ2-2; 7 bases match TRBD2. The CDR3 sequence is 17 residues long. V shed 1 base and J 2 bases; nucleotides not matched to a gene: 7. The germline CDR1 and CDR2 sequences are MGHRA and YSYEKL. CDR3 residues: CASSQGLAALNTGELFF. The CDR3 bases are TGCGCCAGCAGCCAAGGGCTAGCGGCCTTAAACACCGGGGAGCTGTTTTTT.

V gene TRBV7-8 combines with J gene TRBJ2-7, with 9 bases lining up with TRBD1. The J segment lost 3 bases and the V segment lost 5 bases, leaving 8 bases of the junction unmatched. The CDR3 totals 15 residues. The germline CDR1 and CDR2 sequences are SGHVS and FQNEAQ. CDR3 residues: CASSTRDRAIYEQYF. The DNA for the CDR3 is TGTGCCAGCAGCACCCGGGACAGGGCAATCTACGAGCAGTACTTC.

In DNA form, the CDR3 reads TGCGCCAGCAGCTTGGGCGGCAGCTCCTCAGATACGCAGTATTTT. Protein product: CASSLGGSSSDTQYF. The chain combines TRBV5-1 with TRBJ2-3, with unresolved D. This CDR3 contains 15 residues. CDR1 and CDR2 from the germline V gene are SGHRS and YFSETQ. The germline V and J ends were trimmed by 0 bases and 4 bases, with 12 bases remaining between them.